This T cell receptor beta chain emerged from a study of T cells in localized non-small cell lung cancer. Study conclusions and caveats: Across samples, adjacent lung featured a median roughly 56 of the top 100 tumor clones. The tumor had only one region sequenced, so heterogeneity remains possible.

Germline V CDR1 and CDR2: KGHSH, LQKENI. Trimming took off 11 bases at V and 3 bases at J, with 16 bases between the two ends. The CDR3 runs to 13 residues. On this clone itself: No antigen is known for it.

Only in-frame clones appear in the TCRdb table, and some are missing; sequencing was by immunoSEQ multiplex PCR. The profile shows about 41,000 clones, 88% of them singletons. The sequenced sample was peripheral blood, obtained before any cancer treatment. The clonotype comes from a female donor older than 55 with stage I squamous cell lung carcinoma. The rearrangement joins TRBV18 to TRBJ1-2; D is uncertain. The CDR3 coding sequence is TGTGCCTCGGGGTCGGGCGTCTACTATGGCTACACCTTC. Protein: CASGSGVYYGYTF.